The 31 T cell receptor beta chains presented below share a single source sample, sequenced in a study of molecular identifiers for immune sequencing clone quantification. TCRdb ran MiXCR on the PCR reads and lists one entry per CDR3 protein. In the table there are 400,000 to 600,000 distinct CDR3 sequences, around 21% of which are singletons. The sequenced material came from naive CD8+ T cells from blood, with Jurkat cell RNA spiked in. Subset defined: FACS-sorted CD8+CD4-CCR7+CD45RA+ naive T cells. All receptors come from a human donor in good health. Some libraries in this study had Jurkat cell RNA spiked in.

As to this clonotype: One end of the junction does not line up with germline, which may come from a read error. This chain joins TRBV27 and TRBJ2-1; possibly TRBD1 for D (6 bases). Germline V gene sequence: CDR1 MNHEY, CDR2 SMNVEV (reference sequence). This CDR3 is 13 amino acids long. The CDR3 sequence: CASSPWTAPIKVF. The DNA for the CDR3 is TGTGCCAGCAGTCCATGGACAGCCCCGATTAAGGTCTTC.

On this clonotype itself: A much larger clone is a single base away; this may be a read error. The chain employs TRBV28 and TRBJ2-3, with 7 bases lining up with TRBD2. Germline assignment: CDR1 MDHEN and CDR2 SYDVKM. The CDR3 spans 17 residues. The ends lost 2 bases at V and 0 bases at J; junction bases unmatched: 8. The CDR3 protein is CASSLITGLTSTDTQYF. As DNA, the CDR3 is TGTGCCAGCAGTTTAATCACGGGACTAACTAGCACAGATACGCAGTATTTT.

The chain recombines TRBV15 with TRBJ2-5; D possibly corresponds to TRBD1 (5 bases). V was trimmed by 3 bases and J by 5 bases, leaving 16 bases between them. In germline, CDR1 is LNHNV, CDR2 YYDKDF (reference sequence). The CDR3 spans 15 residues. The CDR3 DNA is TGTGCCACCAGCAGCCCCAACGCAGGGTTGGAGACCCAGTACTTC. Its translation is CATSSPNAGLETQYF. Full variable domain (missing parts from reference TRBV15 and TRBJ2-5): DAMVIQNPRYQVTQFGKPVTLSCSQTLNHNVMYWYQQKSSQAPKLLFHYYDKDFNNEADTPDNFQSRRPNTSFCFLDIRSPGLGDTAMYLCATSSPNAGLETQYFGPGTRLLVL.

This chain links TRBV2 with TRBJ2-3; D gene ambiguous. This CDR3 contains 15 residues. Trimming removed 4 bases from V and 7 bases from J, with 18 bases in between. Germline lookup yields CDR1 SNHLY and CDR2 FYNNEI. CDR3 protein: CASSGPGVLDYTQYF. The DNA for the CDR3 is TGTGCCAGCAGTGGGCCAGGTGTACTGGATTATACGCAGTATTTT.

The rearrangement uses TRBV5-5 and TRBJ1-1; no firm D call. The germline V gene has CDR1 SGHKS and CDR2 YYEKEE (reference sequence). The CDR3 loop spans 15 amino acids. The V gene lost 4 bases and the J gene lost 6 bases, with 19 bases spanning the gap. DNA for the CDR3: TGTGCCAGCAGCGCTCTTCGGTACAGTGGGTCTGAAGCTTTCTTT. It is translated as CASSALRYSGSEAFF.

This clonotype was picked up a small number of times. The chain couples TRBV20-1 to TRBJ2-7, with unresolved D. V shed 0 bases and J shed 7 bases, with 7 bases lying between them. This CDR3 has 11 residues. The germline V gene encodes CDR1 DFQATT and CDR2 SNEGSKA (reference sequence). CDR3 residues: CSARDGSEQYF. Written as DNA, the CDR3 is TGCAGTGCTAGAGATGGAAGTGAGCAGTACTTC.

As concerns this clonotype: At one end the junction does not follow the germline gene, possibly because of a read error. The chain uses TRBV19 and TRBJ2-1; 11 bases align to TRBD2. This CDR3 comprises 15 residues. CDR1 and CDR2 (germline): LNHDA, SQIVND (reference sequence). In DNA, the CDR3 is TGTGCCAGTAGGATAGCGGGAGGGCCGGGCAATGAGCAGTTCTTC. Its translation is CASRIAGGPGNEQFF.

Comments on this clonotype: Since no conserved phenylalanine or tryptophan closes the CDR3, a read error is the likely cause. V usage is TRBV2 and J usage is TRBJ1-2; D is ambiguous. The CDR3 covers 12 residues. V was shortened by 3 bases and J by 6 bases, with 8 bases between the two germline ends. Germline CDR1 reads SNHLY; CDR2 reads FYNNEI. CDR3 sequence reads: CASSELEDGYTL. The CDR3 nucleotides are TGTGCCAGCAGTGAGTTGGAGGATGGCTACACCCTC.

This clonotype was observed at least ten times. The chain joins TRBV28 to TRBJ2-2; 7 nucleotides agree with TRBD1. The CDR3 is made up of 15 amino acids. In germline, CDR1 is MDHEN, CDR2 SYDVKM. Unmatched junction bases numbered 8, after V lost 5 bases and J lost 5 bases. The CDR3 sequence: CASSPWGRGTGELFF. CDR3 DNA: TGTGCCAGCAGTCCCTGGGGCAGGGGGACCGGGGAGCTGTTTTTT.

This clonotype was picked up many times. The chain recombines TRBV5-4 with TRBJ2-7; 7 bases are a match to TRBD1. The germline CDR1 and CDR2 sequences are SGHNT and YYREEE (reference sequence). The ends lost 2 bases at V and 7 bases at J; junction bases unmatched: 6. The CDR3 sequence is 13 residues long. CDR3 in DNA: TGTGCCAGCAGCTTCGGGACAGTGGAAGAGCAGTACTTC. Protein product: CASSFGTVEEQYF.

This clonotype showed up many times. The V gene is TRBV29-1, the J gene TRBJ2-5, with D possibly matching TRBD2 (5 bases). Trimming shortened V by 2 bases and J by 4 bases, and 11 bases separated the two germline ends. This CDR3 has 13 amino acids. The germline V gene has CDR1 SQVTM and CDR2 ANQGSEA. CDR3 amino acids: CSVEPGNGETQYF. For the CDR3, the DNA is TGCAGCGTTGAACCGGGGAATGGAGAGACCCAGTACTTC.

A note on this clonotype: With a much larger clone just one base away, this may be a read error. V is TRBV9 and J is TRBJ2-3; a weak D match, TRBD2 (6 bases). The germline gives CDR1 SGDLS, CDR2 YYNGEE. This CDR3 contains 16 residues. CDR3 region: CASSQSGYGSTDAQYF. CDR3 nucleotide sequence: TGTGCCAGCAGCCAGAGCGGGTATGGTAGCACAGATGCGCAGTATTTT.

In this sample, this clonotype turned up many times. V gene TRBV12-3 or TRBV12-4 combines with J gene TRBJ1-6, with a tentative D call TRBD1 (5 bases). V was clipped by 5 bases and J by 9 bases, with 14 bases between them. The CDR3 length is 14 residues. In DNA form, the CDR3 reads TGTGCCAGCAGTGTTCAGGGTCGAGGTTCACCCCTCCACTTT. It is translated as CASSVQGRGSPLHF.

The sample holds a few counts of this clonotype. The chain is built from TRBV27 and TRBJ2-3; maybe TRBD1 (5 bases). The V end was cut by 5 bases, the J end by 5 bases, with 14 bases between. In germline, CDR1 is MNHEY, CDR2 SMNVEV (reference sequence). This CDR3 region has 14 residues. The chain's CDR3 is CASSPQGALDTQYF. CDR3 nucleotide sequence: TGTGCCAGCAGTCCCCAAGGGGCTCTAGATACGCAGTATTTT.

Of note for this clonotype: Given a much more abundant clone one base away, this may be a read error. The V call is TRBV29-1, the J call TRBJ2-3, with D possibly being TRBD2 (6 bases). This CDR3 is 12 amino acids long. Looked up from germline, CDR1 is SQVTM and CDR2 is ANQGSEA. Here the CDR3 reads CSVVLAMDTLYF. The CDR3 DNA reads TGCAGCGTTGTTCTAGCGATGGATACGCTGTATTTT.

This chain joins TRBV29-1 and TRBJ1-3; D is perhaps TRBD1 (6 bases). This CDR3 contains 15 residues. V was clipped by 4 bases and J by 0 bases, with 13 bases between them. CDR1 is SQVTM, CDR2 ANQGSEA, per germline. The CDR3 region is CSVAGVYDSGNTIYF. CDR3 coding DNA: TGCAGCGTTGCAGGGGTTTACGACTCTGGAAACACCATATATTTT. The full variable domain, its missing parts supplied by reference TRBV29-1 and TRBJ1-3, is SAVISQKPSRDICQRGTSLTIQCQVDSQVTMMFWYRQQPGQSLTLIATANQGSEATYESGFVIDKFPISRPNLTFSTLTVSNMSPEDSSIYLCSVAGVYDSGNTIYFGEGSWLTVV.

This clonotype appeared once. A read error may explain this, as a much larger clone is one base away. The chain couples TRBV5-1 to TRBJ2-7; weak D call: TRBD2 (5 bases). V lost 0 bases, J lost 9 bases, and 13 bases lay in between. The V gene's germline CDR1 is SGHRS and CDR2 YFSETQ. The CDR3 loop spans 13 amino acids. CDR3 residues: CASSLDLGVWQYF. As DNA, the CDR3 is TGCGCCAGCAGCTTGGATTTGGGAGTTTGGCAGTACTTC.

The gene calls are TRBV2 and TRBJ2-1; TRBD2 aligns across 9 bases. CDR1 is SNHLY, CDR2 FYNNEI, per germline. There are 15 residues in the CDR3. J was trimmed by 2 bases and V by 3 bases; bases with no gene match: 2. CDR3 protein: CASSDGTSPYNEQFF. In DNA form, the CDR3 reads TGTGCCAGCAGTGATGGGACTAGCCCCTACAATGAGCAGTTCTTC.

V is TRBV12-3 or TRBV12-4 and J is TRBJ2-2, with a possible D match to TRBD1 (6 bases). The CDR3 has 17 amino acids. Trimming shortened V by 6 bases and J by 1 base, and 18 bases separated the two germline ends. CDR3 in amino acids: CASSHQGGVLNTGELFF. The CDR3 DNA is TGTGCCAGCAGCCACCAAGGGGGAGTCCTGAACACCGGGGAGCTGTTTTTT.

The chain recombines TRBV6-5 with TRBJ1-3; D is possibly TRBD1 (6 bases). V gave up 4 bases and J gave up 3 bases, with 16 bases separating them. Germline assignment: CDR1 MNHEY and CDR2 SVGAGI. This CDR3 is built from 16 residues. CDR3 in amino acids: CASSSRQVIVGNTIYF. The DNA for the CDR3 is TGTGCCAGCAGTTCCCGACAGGTGATCGTTGGAAACACCATATATTTT.

The V gene is TRBV20-1, the J gene TRBJ2-7; TRBD2 might be the D (5 bases). V was clipped by 2 bases and J by 3 bases, with 11 bases between them. Germline CDR1 is DFQATT and CDR2 is SNEGSKA (reference sequence). CDR3 length equals 13 residues. CDR3 sequence (DNA): TGCAGTGCTAGATCCGCGGGCGACTACGAGCAGTACTTC. This encodes CSARSAGDYEQYF.

This clonotype occurred a few times. V gene TRBV6-5 combines with J gene TRBJ2-1; D remains ambiguous. The CDR3 runs to 15 residues. In germline, CDR1 is MNHEY, CDR2 SVGAGI. V was trimmed by 0 bases and J by 6 bases, leaving 12 bases between them. CDR3 residues: CASSYSVSPGNEQFF. The CDR3 nucleotides are TGTGCCAGCAGTTACTCGGTTAGTCCGGGCAATGAGCAGTTCTTC.

This clonotype showed up just a few times. The chain links TRBV6-5 to TRBJ2-7; TRBD1 matches 7 bases. The CDR3 has 15 residues. The V segment lost 2 bases and the J segment 3 bases; nucleotides outside the gene matches: 7. Germline assignment: CDR1 MNHEY and CDR2 SVGAGI. DNA for the CDR3: TGTGCCAGCAGTTACGAACAGGGGTTCTACTACGAGCAGTACTTC. Amino acids: CASSYEQGFYYEQYF.

This clonotype has just a few counts. V usage is TRBV24-1 and J usage is TRBJ2-5, with TRBD1 matching over 7 bases. The V and J ends lost 9 bases and 1 base, in that order; junction bases with no gene match: 10. CDR3 length: 15 residues. From germline, CDR1 is KGHDR and CDR2 SFDVKD. DNA for the CDR3: TGTGCCACCTCCATAATACAGGGGTTCCAAGAGACCCAGTACTTC. Translating gives CATSIIQGFQETQYF.

In its sample, this clonotype was seen many times. The chain couples TRBV13 to TRBJ1-2; D is unresolved. The CDR3 covers 20 residues. Trimming took off 5 bases at V and 2 bases at J, with 30 bases between the two ends. Germline V gene lookup returns CDR1 PRHDT and CDR2 FYEKMQ (reference sequence). The CDR3 region has the DNA TGTGCCAGCAGCCATGGATCACTCGTCGGGTCTTTCCCACCCAACTATGGCTACACCTTC. Its translation: CASSHGSLVGSFPPNYGYTF.

The rearrangement joins TRBV12-3 or TRBV12-4 to TRBJ2-7, with D unclear. Trimming removed 3 bases at V and 5 bases at J, with 14 bases between. The CDR3 is made up of 14 amino acids. The CDR3 bases are TGTGCCAGCAGTTTGAATCTAGAGGTACACGAGCAGTACTTC. It yields the protein CASSLNLEVHEQYF.

This clonotype occurred many times. The DNA for the CDR3 is TGTGCCAGCAGTGCCCTCCAGCTCCCCGGCGAGCAGTACTTC. Protein product: CASSALQLPGEQYF. The rearrangement joins TRBV27 to TRBJ2-7; D is ambiguous. The CDR3 covers 14 residues. From germline, CDR1 is MNHEY and CDR2 SMNVEV (reference sequence). Trimming took off 5 bases at V and 6 bases at J, with 17 bases between the two ends.

This clonotype was seen repeatedly, ten times or more. The V gene is TRBV6-5, the J gene TRBJ2-7; 7 bases are a match to TRBD1. The CDR3 totals 17 residues. The V and J ends lost 2 bases and 5 bases, in that order; junction bases with no gene match: 15. CDR1 and CDR2 from the germline V gene are MNHEY and SVGAGI. The CDR3 DNA reads as TGTGCCAGCAGTTACGAAACCGCGGCAGGGGGTATCCACGAGCAGTACTTC. Translated: CASSYETAAGGIHEQYF.

This clonotype appeared a few times. The chain links TRBV4-2 to TRBJ2-3; 13 bases match TRBD2. Per the germline V gene, CDR1 is LGHNA and CDR2 is YNFKEQ. This CDR3 comprises 18 residues. V trimming: 1 base; J trimming: 0 bases; junction bases outside the gene matches: 4. Here the CDR3 reads CASSQGTSGRTSTDTQYF. The CDR3 DNA is TGTGCCAGCAGCCAAGGGACTAGCGGGAGAACTAGCACAGATACGCAGTATTTT.

As concerns this clonotype: With a much larger clone just one base away, this may be a read error. V usage is TRBV30 and J usage is TRBJ2-5; D is ambiguous. The CDR3 runs 11 residues. V lost 2 bases to trimming and J lost 5 bases, with 6 bases between them. CDR1 GTSNPN and CDR2 SVGIG come from the germline V gene (reference sequence). CDR3: CAWSPDETQYF. The DNA of the CDR3 is TGTGCCTGGAGTCCTGACGAGACCCAGTACTTC.

Of note for this clonotype: This could be a read error, since a much larger clone is one nucleotide away. The CDR3 is CASSDRVGVDTQYF. The DNA for the CDR3 is TGTGCCAGCTCAGACAGGGTCGGGGTAGATACGCAGTATTTT. The chain is built from TRBV12-3 or TRBV12-4 and TRBJ2-3; the match to TRBD1 covers 7 bases. V lost 8 bases, J lost 5 bases, and 10 bases stayed unmatched. The CDR3 is 14 amino acids.